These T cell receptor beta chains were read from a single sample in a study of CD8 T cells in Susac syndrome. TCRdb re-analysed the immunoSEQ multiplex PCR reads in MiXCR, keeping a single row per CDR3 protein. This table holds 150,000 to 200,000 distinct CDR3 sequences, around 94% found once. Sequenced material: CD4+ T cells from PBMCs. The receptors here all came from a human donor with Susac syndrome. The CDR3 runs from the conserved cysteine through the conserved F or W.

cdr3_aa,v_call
CASSQENSPETQYF,TRBV4-2
CASSRLGGKETQYF,TRBV3-1
CASSFAGSGNQPQHF,TRBV7-8
CASSRSIAGPGELFF,TRBV4-2
CASSFGLQETQYF,TRBV7-7
CASRYRGGIEAFF,TRBV6-5
CASSSRQGRESGYTF,TRBV5-4
CAWSVPGAYNSPLHF,TRBV30
CSANRDRNTDTQYF,TRBV20-1
CSAKTGTAGTEAFF,TRBV20-1
CASSLGRGPYNEQFF,TRBV7-2
CASSYSGHEGGYTF,TRBV6-2/TRBV6-3
CASSQDLWVAGPSQETQYF,TRBV3-1
CASSESLAGGLYEQYF,TRBV2
CASSLNAVRRNTEAFF,TRBV27
CASSSGGGQINQPQHF,TRBV5-4
CASSFSTGGTEAFF,TRBV5-1
CASSSRGLRGETQYF,TRBV6-5
CASSLRQLQETQYF,TRBV3-1
CASSINRSPLHF,TRBV12-3/TRBV12-4
CASSSSGLGGYGYTF,TRBV27
CSAPVQGTEAFF,TRBV20-1
CASSRDRGDSTGELFF,TRBV27
CSVGGSYEQYF,TRBV29-1
CASSLVQGWNEQFF,TRBV5-6
CASSPRQSGELFF,TRBV18
CASTPGGAETYNEQFF,TRBV5-1
CASSLGPGPNSYEQYF,TRBV12-3/TRBV12-4